This T cell receptor beta chain originates from a study of cytomegalovirus exposure and HLA in healthy donors. Study-level points and caveats: Productive rates of about 87% or about 30% were seen for most TCR beta V segments in an earlier analysis. In a later analysis, at a false discovery rate of 0.05, 17,000 or so TCR beta sequences matched HLA alleles.

This CDR3 comprises 13 residues. Germline CDR1 is SGHTA and CDR2 is FQGTGA. V was pared by 0 bases and J by 5 bases, with 8 bases between. This clone was recorded a few times. Its specificity is unknown. Each donor was nominally healthy when sampled (though unrecorded immune exposures were likely). Use of 60 Vbeta and 13 Jbeta primers characterized the PCR. Method: immunoSEQ multiplex PCR; TCRdb's copy keeps in-frame clones and lacks some. This table holds 95,000 to 130,000 clones, less than 80% found once. V is TRBV7-3 and J is TRBJ2-7; D is possibly TRBD1 (5 bases). The sequence came from a middle-aged woman in good health and CMV-seropositive. The source material was PBMCs. CDR3 sequence: CASSLTVTDEQYF. The CDR3 coding sequence is TGTGCCAGCAGCTTAACAGTGACAGACGAGCAGTACTTC.